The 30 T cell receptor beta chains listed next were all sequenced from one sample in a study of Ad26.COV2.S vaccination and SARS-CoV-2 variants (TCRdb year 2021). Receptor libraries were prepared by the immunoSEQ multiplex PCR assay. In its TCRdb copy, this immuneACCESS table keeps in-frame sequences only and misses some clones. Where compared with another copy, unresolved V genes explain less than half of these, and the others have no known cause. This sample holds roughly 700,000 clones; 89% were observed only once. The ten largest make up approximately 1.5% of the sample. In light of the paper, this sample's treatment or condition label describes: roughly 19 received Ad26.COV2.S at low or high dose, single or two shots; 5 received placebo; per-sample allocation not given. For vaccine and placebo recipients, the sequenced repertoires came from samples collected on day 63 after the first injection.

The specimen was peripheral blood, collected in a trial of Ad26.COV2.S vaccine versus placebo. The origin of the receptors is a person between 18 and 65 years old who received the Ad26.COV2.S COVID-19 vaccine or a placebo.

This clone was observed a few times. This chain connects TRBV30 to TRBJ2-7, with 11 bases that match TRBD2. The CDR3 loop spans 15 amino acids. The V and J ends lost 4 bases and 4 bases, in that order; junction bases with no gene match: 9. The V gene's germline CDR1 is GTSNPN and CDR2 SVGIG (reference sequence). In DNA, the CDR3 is TGTGCCTGGAAGGTTGGGCTAGCGGGAGGTTACGAGCAGTACTTC. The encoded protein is CAWKVGLAGGYEQYF.

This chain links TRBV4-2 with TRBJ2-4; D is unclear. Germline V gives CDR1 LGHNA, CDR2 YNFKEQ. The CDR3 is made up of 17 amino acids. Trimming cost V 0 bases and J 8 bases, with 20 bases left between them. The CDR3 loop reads CASSQDILFEIGYIQYF. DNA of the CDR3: TGTGCCAGCAGCCAAGATATCCTGTTTGAGATCGGTTACATTCAGTACTTC.

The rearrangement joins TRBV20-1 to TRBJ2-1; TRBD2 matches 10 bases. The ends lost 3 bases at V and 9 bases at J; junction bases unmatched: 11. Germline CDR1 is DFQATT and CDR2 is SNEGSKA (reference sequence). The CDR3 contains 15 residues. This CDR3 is CSASPRASGRGEQFF. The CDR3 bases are TGCAGTGCTAGTCCCCGGGCTAGCGGGAGAGGTGAGCAGTTCTTC.

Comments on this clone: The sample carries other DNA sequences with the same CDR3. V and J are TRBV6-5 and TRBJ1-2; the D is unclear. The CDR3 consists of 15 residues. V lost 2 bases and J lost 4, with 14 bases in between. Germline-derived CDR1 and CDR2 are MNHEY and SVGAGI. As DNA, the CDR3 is TGTGCCAGCAGTTACAGGGCCGGATCTCCCTATGGCTACACCTTC. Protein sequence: CASSYRAGSPYGYTF.

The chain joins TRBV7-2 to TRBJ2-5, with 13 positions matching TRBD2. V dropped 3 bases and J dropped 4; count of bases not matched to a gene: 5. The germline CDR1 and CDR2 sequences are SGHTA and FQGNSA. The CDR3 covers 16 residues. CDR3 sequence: CASSFLLAGGRETQYF. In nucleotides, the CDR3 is TGTGCCAGCAGCTTCCTACTAGCGGGGGGGAGAGAGACCCAGTACTTC.

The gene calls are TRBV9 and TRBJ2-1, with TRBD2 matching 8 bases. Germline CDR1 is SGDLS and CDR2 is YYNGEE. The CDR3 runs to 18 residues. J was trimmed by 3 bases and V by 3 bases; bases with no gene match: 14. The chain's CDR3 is CASSETQTGGSHYNEQFF. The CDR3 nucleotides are TGTGCCAGCAGCGAGACGCAGACGGGGGGGAGCCACTACAATGAGCAGTTCTTC.

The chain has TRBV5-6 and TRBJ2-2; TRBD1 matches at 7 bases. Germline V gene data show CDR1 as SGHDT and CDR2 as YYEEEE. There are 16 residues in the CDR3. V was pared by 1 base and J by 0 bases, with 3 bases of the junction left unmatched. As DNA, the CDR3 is TGTGCCAGCAGCTTGTTCGGGACAGCGAACACCGGGGAGCTGTTTTTT. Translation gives CASSLFGTANTGELFF.

The CDR3 here is CASSLGQGWGEQFF. The CDR3 DNA sequence: TGCGCCAGCAGCCTCGGACAGGGTTGGGGTGAGCAGTTCTTC. The chain couples TRBV4-3 to TRBJ2-1; 8 positions agree with TRBD1. The CDR3 is made up of 14 amino acids. The germline CDR1 and CDR2 sequences are LGHNA and YSLEER. Germline trimming cut 4 bases from V and 9 bases from J; bases unmatched to any gene: 8.

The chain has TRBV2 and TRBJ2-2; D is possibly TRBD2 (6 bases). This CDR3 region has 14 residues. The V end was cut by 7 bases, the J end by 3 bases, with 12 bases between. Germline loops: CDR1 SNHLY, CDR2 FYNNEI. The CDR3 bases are TGTGCCAGCATGGGAGGACTATACACCGGGGAGCTGTTTTTT. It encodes CASMGGLYTGELFF.

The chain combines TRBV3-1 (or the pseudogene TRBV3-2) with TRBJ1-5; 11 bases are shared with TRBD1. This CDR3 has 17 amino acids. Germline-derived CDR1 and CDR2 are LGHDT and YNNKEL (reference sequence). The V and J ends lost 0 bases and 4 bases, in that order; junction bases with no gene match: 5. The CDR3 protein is CASSQDRTGGRNQPQHF. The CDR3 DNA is TGTGCCAGCAGCCAAGATCGGACAGGGGGCCGAAATCAGCCCCAGCATTTT.

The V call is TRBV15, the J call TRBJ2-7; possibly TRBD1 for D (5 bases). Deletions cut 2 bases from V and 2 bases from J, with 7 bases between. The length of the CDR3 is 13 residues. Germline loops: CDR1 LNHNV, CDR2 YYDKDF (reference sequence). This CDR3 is CATSRLGPYEQYF. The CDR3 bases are TGTGCCACCAGCAGATTGGGGCCCTACGAGCAGTACTTC.

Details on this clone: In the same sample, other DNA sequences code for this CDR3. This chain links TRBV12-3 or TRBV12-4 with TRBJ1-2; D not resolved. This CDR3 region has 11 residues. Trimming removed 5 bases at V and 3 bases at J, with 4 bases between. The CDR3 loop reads CASSRDYGYTF. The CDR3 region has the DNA TGTGCCAGCAGTCGGGACTATGGCTACACCTTC.

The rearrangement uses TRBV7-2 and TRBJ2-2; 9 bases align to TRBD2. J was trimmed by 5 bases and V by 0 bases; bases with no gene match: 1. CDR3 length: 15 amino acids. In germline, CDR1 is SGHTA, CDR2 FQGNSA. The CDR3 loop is CASSLALAGTGELFF. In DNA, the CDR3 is TGTGCCAGCAGCTTAGCTCTAGCGGGGACCGGGGAGCTGTTTTTT.

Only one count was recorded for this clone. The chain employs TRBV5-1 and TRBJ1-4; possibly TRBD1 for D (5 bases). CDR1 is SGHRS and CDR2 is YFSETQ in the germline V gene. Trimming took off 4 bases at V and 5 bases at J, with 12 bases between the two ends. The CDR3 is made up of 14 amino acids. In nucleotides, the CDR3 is TGCGCCAGCAGCGTACGGGACGGGAATGAAAAACTGTTTTTT. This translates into CASSVRDGNEKLFF.

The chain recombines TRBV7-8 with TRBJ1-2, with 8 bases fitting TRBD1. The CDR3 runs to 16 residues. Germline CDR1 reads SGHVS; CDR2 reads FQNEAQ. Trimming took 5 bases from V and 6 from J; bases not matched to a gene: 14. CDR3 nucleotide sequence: TGTGCCAGCAGCCCTCCTAGACAGGGGAAGAGCGATGGCTACACCTTC. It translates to CASSPPRQGKSDGYTF.

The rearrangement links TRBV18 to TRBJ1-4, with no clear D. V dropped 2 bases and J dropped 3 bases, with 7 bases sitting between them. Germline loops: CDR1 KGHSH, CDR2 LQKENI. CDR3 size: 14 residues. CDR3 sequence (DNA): TGTGCCAGCTCACCAGCCAGTCCTAATGAAAAACTGTTTTTT. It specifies CASSPASPNEKLFF.

The CDR3 bases are TGTGCCAGCAGCCCGAACCCCTCGAGCTCAGAGACCCAGTACTTC. This translates into CASSPNPSSSETQYF. This chain uses TRBV11-3 with TRBJ2-5, with D unclear. This CDR3 is built from 15 residues. Trimming shortened V by 5 bases and J by 4 bases, and 17 bases separated the two germline ends. The germline gives CDR1 SGHNT, CDR2 YENEEA. Filled out from reference TRBV11-3 and TRBJ2-5, the complete variable domain reads EAGVVQSPRYKIIEKKQPVAFWCNPISGHNTLYWYLQNLGQGPELLIRYENEEAVDDSQLPKDRFSAERLKGVDSTLKIQPAELGDSAVYLCASSPNPSSSETQYFGPGTRLLVL.

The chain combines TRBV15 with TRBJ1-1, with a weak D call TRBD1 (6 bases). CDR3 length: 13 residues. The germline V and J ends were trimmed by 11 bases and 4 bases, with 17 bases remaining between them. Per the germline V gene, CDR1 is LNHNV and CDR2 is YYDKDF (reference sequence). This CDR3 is CAASRGYATEAFF. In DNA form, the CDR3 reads TGTGCCGCTTCCAGGGGCTATGCCACTGAAGCTTTCTTT.

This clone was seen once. In nucleotides, the CDR3 is TGTGCCAGTAGCCGTACGGGGCAGTCAGGCAATCAGCCCCAGCATTTT. Protein: CASSRTGQSGNQPQHF. This chain joins TRBV19 and TRBJ1-5; a possible D gene is TRBD1 (5 bases). The CDR3 runs 16 residues. CDR1 LNHDA and CDR2 SQIVND come from the germline V gene (reference sequence). Between the trimmed V and J ends, which lost 6 bases and 2 bases, there was a span of 17 bases.

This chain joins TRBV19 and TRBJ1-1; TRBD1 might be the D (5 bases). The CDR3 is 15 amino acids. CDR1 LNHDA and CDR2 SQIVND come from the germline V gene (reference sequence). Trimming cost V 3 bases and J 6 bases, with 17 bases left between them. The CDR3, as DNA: TGTGCCAGTAGTATCCCCCCAGGGCGAACGGCTGAAGCTTTCTTT. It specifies CASSIPPGRTAEAFF.

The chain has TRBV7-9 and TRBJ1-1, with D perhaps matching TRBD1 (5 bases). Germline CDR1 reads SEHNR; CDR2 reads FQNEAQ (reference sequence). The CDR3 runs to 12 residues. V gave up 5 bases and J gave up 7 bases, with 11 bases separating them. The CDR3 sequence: CASSRGQFEAFF. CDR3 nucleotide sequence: TGTGCCAGCAGCCGGGGCCAGTTTGAAGCTTTCTTT.

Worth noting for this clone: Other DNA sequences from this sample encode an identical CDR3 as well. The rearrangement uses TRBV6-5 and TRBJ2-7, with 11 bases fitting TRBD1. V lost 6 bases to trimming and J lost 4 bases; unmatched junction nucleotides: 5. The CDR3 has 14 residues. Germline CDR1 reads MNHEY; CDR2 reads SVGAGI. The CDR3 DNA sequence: TGTGCCAGCAGCCGGGACAGGGGGTCATACGAGCAGTACTTC. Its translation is CASSRDRGSYEQYF.

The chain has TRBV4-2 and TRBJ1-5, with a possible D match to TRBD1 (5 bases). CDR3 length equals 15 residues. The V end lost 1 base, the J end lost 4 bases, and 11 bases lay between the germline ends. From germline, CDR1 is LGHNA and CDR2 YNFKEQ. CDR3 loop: CASSQGGGDNQPQHF. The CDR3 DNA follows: TGTGCCAGCAGCCAAGGTGGAGGGGATAATCAGCCCCAGCATTTT.

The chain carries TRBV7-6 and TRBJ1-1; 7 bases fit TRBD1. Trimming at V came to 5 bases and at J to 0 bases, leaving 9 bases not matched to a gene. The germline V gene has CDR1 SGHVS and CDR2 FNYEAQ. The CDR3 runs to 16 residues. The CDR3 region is CASSPGQPYMNTEAFF. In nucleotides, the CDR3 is TGTGCCAGCAGCCCGGGACAGCCCTACATGAACACTGAAGCTTTCTTT.

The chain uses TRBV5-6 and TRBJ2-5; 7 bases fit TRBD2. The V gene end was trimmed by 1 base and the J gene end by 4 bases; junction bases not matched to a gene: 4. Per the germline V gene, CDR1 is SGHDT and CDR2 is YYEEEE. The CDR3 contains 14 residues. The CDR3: CASSLQSGGETQYF. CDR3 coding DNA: TGTGCCAGCAGCTTGCAGTCGGGAGGAGAGACCCAGTACTTC.

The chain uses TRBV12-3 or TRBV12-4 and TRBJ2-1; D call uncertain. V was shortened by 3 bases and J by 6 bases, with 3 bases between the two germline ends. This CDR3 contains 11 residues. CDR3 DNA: TGTGCCAGCAGTTTCGCCAATGAGCAGTTCTTC. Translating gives CASSFANEQFF.

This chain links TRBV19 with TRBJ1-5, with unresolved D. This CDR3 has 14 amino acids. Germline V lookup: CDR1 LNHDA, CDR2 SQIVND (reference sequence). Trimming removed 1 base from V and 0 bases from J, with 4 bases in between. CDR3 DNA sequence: TGTGCCAGTAGTATAGGGGGTAGCAATCAGCCCCAGCATTTT. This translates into CASSIGGSNQPQHF.

CDR3 sequence: CATLGLAGGGEQFF. CDR3 sequence (DNA): TGTGCCACCTTGGGACTAGCGGGAGGGGGTGAGCAGTTCTTC. The chain is built from TRBV2 and TRBJ2-1, with 16 bases matching TRBD2. The J segment lost 9 bases and the V segment lost 10 bases, leaving 6 bases of the junction unmatched. The germline V gene has CDR1 SNHLY and CDR2 FYNNEI. The CDR3 loop spans 14 amino acids.

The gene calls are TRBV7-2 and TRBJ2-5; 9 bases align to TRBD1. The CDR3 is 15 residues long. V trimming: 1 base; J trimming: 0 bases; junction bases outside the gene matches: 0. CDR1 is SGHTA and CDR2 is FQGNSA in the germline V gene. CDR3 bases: TGTGCCAGCAGCTTAGGGGACAGGGACCAAGAGACCCAGTACTTC. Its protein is CASSLGDRDQETQYF.

The CDR3 nucleotides read TGTGCCAGCAGACAATTAGGGTCAGGGTCCACTGGCTACACCTTC. Translating gives CASRQLGSGSTGYTF. The rearrangement joins TRBV27 to TRBJ1-2; the D gene is possibly TRBD1 (5 bases). Germline assignment: CDR1 MNHEY and CDR2 SMNVEV (reference sequence). This CDR3 region has 15 residues. The V end was cut by 6 bases, the J end by 7 bases, with 21 bases between.